The 2 T cell receptor beta chains below all came from one sample that was sequenced in a study of persistence of HIV-infected CD4 T cells. Cells were stimulated with overlapping HIV-1 Gag 15-mer peptides. Sorted nonresponding memory CD4+ T cells were CD40L-negative, CD69-negative, CD45RO-high. Their antigens are not known. The immunoSEQ assay was version 4, run in survey mode. Measured with immunoSEQ multiplex PCR; TCRdb has only the in-frame clones, and not every one. The sample has approximately 35,000 clones, roughly 80% seen once; the top ten hold around 1%. Material: cultured CD4+ T cells from PBMCs, obtained from a patient who received antiretroviral therapy. These TCRs come from an adult with HIV. The donor label of this sample is uncertain.

V gene TRBV19 combines with J gene TRBJ1-3; D is uncertain. The CDR3 contains 13 residues. Trimming pared 7 bases from V and 4 bases from J, leaving 11 bases between. Germline loops: CDR1 LNHDA, CDR2 SQIVND (reference sequence). In DNA, the CDR3 is TGTGCCAGTACCCCAACCGCGGGAAACACCATATATTTT. Translated: CASTPTAGNTIYF. The entire variable domain, with the rest obtained from reference TRBV19 and TRBJ1-3, is as follows: DGGITQSPKYLFRKEGQNVTLSCEQNLNHDAMYWYRQDPGQGLRLIYYSQIVNDFQKGDIAEGYSVSREKKESFPLTVTSAQKNPTAFYLCASTPTAGNTIYFGEGSWLTVV.

This clone has only a few counts. The CDR3 bases are TGTGCCTGGAGTAGGGGCAGGCAATTATACGAGCAGTACTTC. Residues: CAWSRGRQLYEQYF. V usage is TRBV30 and J usage is TRBJ2-7, with TRBD1 as a possible D gene (5 bases). There are 14 residues in the CDR3. Germline V gene data show CDR1 as GTSNPN and CDR2 as SVGIG (reference sequence). V lost 2 bases and J lost 4, with 15 bases in between. Complete variable domain (other parts from reference TRBV30 and TRBJ2-7): SQTIHQWPATLVQPVGSPLSLECTVEGTSNPNLYWYRQAAGRGLQLLFYSVGIGQISSEVPQNLSASRPQDRQFILSSKKLLLSDSGFYLCAWSRGRQLYEQYFGPGTRLTVT.